This T cell receptor (beta chain) was retrieved from a study of breast tumors, draining lymph nodes, adjacent tissues. Via MiXCR, TCRdb re-called the multiplex PCR reads, giving one row per CDR3 protein. Found here are fewer than 25,000 distinct CDR3 sequences, 25% to 40% of them singletons; the top ten hold 8.5% to 14%. Study-wide results and caveats: Tumors had less TCR diversity than lymph nodes, more than nontumor tissue. Tumor and nontumor repertoires were significantly more similar in luminal-like than in basal-like breast cancer.

This clonotype has at least ten counts. Its antigen is still unknown. The CDR3 runs to 16 residues. V dropped 4 bases and J dropped 2 bases, with 15 bases sitting between them. Germline-derived CDR1 and CDR2 are SGHTA and FQGNSA. This receptor was identified in a female donor with breast cancer. Some clones in this sample may be carry-over from other donors' samples. Sequencing input: breast tumor tissue. V gene TRBV7-2 combines with J gene TRBJ1-3; D not certain. The CDR3 DNA reads as TGTGCCAGCAGCTCGGGCGGATCACTTACTGGAAACACCATATATTTT. Amino acid sequence: CASSSGGSLTGNTIYF.